This is a list of T cell receptor beta chains from one sample in a study of shared T cell receptors in the human thymus. TCRdb's table, derived via immunoSEQ multiplex PCR, lists solely in-frame clones and lacks some. Among hundreds of thousands of clones, about 90% were seen once, and the ten largest hold 0.0094%. The same data also contributed to another study, on human thymus T cells.

Sequences were obtained from thymocytes. The source is a boy younger than two with a congenital heart defect. Both conserved end residues are part of each CDR3. D genes are given only for firm matches. Clone size is not always given. Where it is, it says once, few, many or a class for expanded clones.

TRBV5-4	TRBJ2-7	TRBD2	-	CASSLLAGGFDEQYF	TGTGCCAGCAGCTTACTAGCGGGGGGCTTCGACGAGCAGTACTTC
TRBV10-3	TRBJ2-7	TRBD2	-	CATRWTSGEPYEQYF	TGTGCCACCAGATGGACTAGCGGGGAACCCTACGAGCAGTACTTC
TRBV13	TRBJ2-7	TRBD2	once	CASSLGIAGDFHEQYF	TGTGCCAGCAGCTTAGGTATAGCGGGAGATTTCCACGAGCAGTACTTC
TRBV7-3	TRBJ2-1	-	-	CASSLIPGVGHRPYNEQFF	TGTGCCAGCAGCTTAATTCCGGGGGTGGGTCATCGCCCCTACAATGAGCAGTTCTTC
TRBV6-1	TRBJ2-1	TRBD1	-	CASIRTGSARGEQFF	TGTGCCAGCATAAGGACAGGGTCAGCAAGAGGTGAGCAGTTCTTC
TRBV9	TRBJ2-1	TRBD2	-	CASSLLAGPYNEQFF	TGTGCCAGCAGCCTACTAGCGGGACCTTACAATGAGCAGTTCTTC
TRBV7-4	TRBJ1-1	TRBD1	-	CASSQPDRGSHTEAFF	TGTGCCAGCAGCCAGCCGGACAGGGGTTCGCACACTGAAGCTTTCTTT
TRBV28	TRBJ2-1	-	few	CASASWNRALAVYNEQFF	TGTGCCAGCGCCTCGTGGAACAGGGCCCTAGCGGTCTACAATGAGCAGTTCTTC
TRBV7-2	TRBJ2-2	TRBD2	-	CASSPGLGLNTGELFF	TGTGCCAGCAGCCCCGGACTAGGGTTGAACACCGGGGAGCTGTTTTTT
TRBV10-3	TRBJ1-6	-	-	CAISEEGGFSYNSPLHF	TGTGCCATCAGTGAGGAAGGAGGGTTTTCCTATAATTCACCCCTCCACTTT
TRBV27	TRBJ1-5	-	-	CASSLSRGGSNQPQHF	TGTGCCAGCAGTTTATCGAGGGGGGGAAGCAATCAGCCCCAGCATTTT
TRBV7-2	TRBJ2-1	-	-	CASSPTQQIFNEQFF	TGTGCCAGCAGCCCCACTCAACAGATTTTCAATGAGCAGTTCTTC
TRBV28	TRBJ1-2	-	once	CASSFPGRAGYTF	TGTGCCAGCAGTTTCCCAGGGAGGGCGGGCTACACCTTC
TRBV5-1	TRBJ1-1	TRBD1	-	CASSPGTGDYLNTEAFF	TGCGCCAGCAGCCCGGGGACAGGGGATTATTTGAACACTGAAGCTTTCTTT
TRBV11-2	TRBJ2-7	-	-	CASIPRDMARGDEQYF	TGTGCCAGCATCCCCCGGGACATGGCACGAGGGGACGAGCAGTACTTC
TRBV27	TRBJ2-7	TRBD2	-	CASSLSPTSANYEQYF	TGTGCCAGCAGTTTATCCCCGACTAGCGCGAACTACGAGCAGTACTTC
TRBV5-4	TRBJ2-7	-	-	CASTFRGNSYEQYF	TGTGCCAGCACCTTTCGAGGAAACTCCTACGAGCAGTACTTC
TRBV4-3	TRBJ1-2	TRBD1	few	CASSSNRGQGYTF	TGCGCCAGCAGCTCTAACAGGGGGCAAGGCTACACCTTC
TRBV4-3	TRBJ2-1	-	-	CASSQGPHETGRFF	TGCGCCAGCAGCCAAGGGCCCCACGAAACAGGTCGGTTCTTC
TRBV7-3	TRBJ2-1	TRBD1	-	CASSLTGQGKDNEQFF	TGTGCCAGCAGCTTAACGGGACAGGGGAAGGACAATGAGCAGTTCTTC
TRBV5-1	TRBJ1-2	-	-	CASSCSRSGYTF	TGCGCCAGCAGTTGTTCCAGGTCTGGCTACACCTTC
TRBV5-4	TRBJ2-3	-	-	CASSSGHTSTDTQYF	TGTGCCAGCAGCTCCGGACATACTAGCACAGATACGCAGTATTTT
TRBV6-5	TRBJ2-5	TRBD1	-	CASSYAVNRGQETQYF	TGTGCCAGCAGTTACGCAGTAAACAGGGGCCAAGAGACCCAGTACTTC
TRBV5-5	TRBJ1-2	-	-	CASSLATAGRTSVYGYTF	TGTGCCAGCAGCTTGGCCACGGCAGGGAGGACCTCTGTCTATGGCTACACCTTC
TRBV5-6	TRBJ2-3	TRBD1	-	CASSEPDRASPPVDTQYF	TGTGCCAGCAGCGAACCCGACAGGGCGAGTCCCCCAGTAGATACGCAGTATTTT
TRBV4-3	TRBJ2-4	TRBD1	-	CASSQDRTGIAKNIQYF	TGCGCCAGCAGCCAAGACCGGACAGGGATAGCCAAAAACATTCAGTACTTC
TRBV30	TRBJ1-6	TRBD1	-	CAWSVLRLQGALAPLHF	TGTGCCTGGAGTGTACTACGTCTTCAGGGGGCGTTAGCACCCCTCCACTTT
TRBV23-1	TRBJ1-2	-	-	CASSQSRGIVYGYTF	TGCGCCAGCAGCCAATCGCGAGGAATTGTCTATGGCTACACCTTC
TRBV18	TRBJ2-1	-	-	CASSPLASSYNEQFF	TGTGCCAGCTCCCCTCTAGCCTCCTCCTACAATGAGCAGTTCTTC
TRBV18	TRBJ2-7	-	-	CASSPRRGWSYEQYF	TGTGCCAGCTCACCACGTCGGGGTTGGTCCTACGAGCAGTACTTC
TRBV27	TRBJ2-7	TRBD2	once	CASSQTSGASYEQYF	TGTGCCAGCAGCCAGACTAGCGGAGCGAGCTACGAGCAGTACTTC
TRBV20-1	TRBJ2-7	TRBD2	-	CSARDGRTSVF	TGCAGTGCTAGAGACGGTAGGACTAGCGTCTTC
TRBV6-6	TRBJ2-7	-	-	CASAPRRSYEQYF	TGTGCCAGCGCCCCGCGGCGGAGTTACGAGCAGTACTTC
TRBV15	TRBJ2-7	TRBD1	-	CATSDGRDSSYEQYF	TGTGCCACCAGCGACGGACGGGACAGTTCCTACGAGCAGTACTTC
TRBV25-1	TRBJ2-7	TRBD2	-	CASSEYRGGYEQYF	TGTGCCAGCAGTGAATATCGGGGGGGCTACGAGCAGTACTTC
TRBV10-1	TRBJ2-5	-	-	CASSEIVVMPRQETQYF	TGCGCCAGCAGTGAGATTGTGGTAATGCCTCGGCAAGAGACCCAGTACTTC
TRBV14	TRBJ1-6	-	-	CASSPADIYNSPLHF	TGTGCCAGCAGCCCCGCGGACATATATAATTCACCCCTCCACTTT
TRBV19	TRBJ2-5	TRBD2	-	CASSTSGGGQETQYF	TGTGCCAGTAGTACCTCGGGGGGGGGACAAGAGACCCAGTACTTC
TRBV7-9	TRBJ2-7	TRBD1	-	CASSLDSAGGRTYEQYF	TGTGCCAGCAGCTTAGATTCCGCAGGGGGCCGAACCTACGAGCAGTACTTC
TRBV19	TRBJ2-3	-	-	CASSIAYRPKGRRDTDTQYF	TGTGCCAGTAGTATAGCCTACAGGCCCAAAGGAAGAAGGGACACAGATACGCAGTATTTT
TRBV5-1	TRBJ2-7	-	-	CASSLVFGSSYEQYF	TGCGCCAGCAGCTTGGTTTTCGGGAGCTCCTACGAGCAGTACTTC
TRBV5-1	TRBJ1-2	TRBD1	-	CASSLAGTDNNYGYTF	TGCGCCAGCAGCTTGGCCGGGACAGACAATAACTATGGCTACACCTTC
TRBV19	TRBJ1-4	-	-	CASSIHRERTNEKLFF	TGTGCCAGTAGTATCCACAGGGAACGGACTAATGAAAAACTGTTTTTT
TRBV15	TRBJ2-1	TRBD2	-	CATSREAGDGNEQFF	TGTGCCACCAGCAGAGAAGCGGGAGACGGGAATGAGCAGTTCTTC
TRBV5-6	TRBJ2-7	-	-	CASRERGGGTYEQYF	TGTGCCAGCAGAGAGCGAGGGGGGGGGACCTACGAGCAGTACTTC
TRBV7-3	TRBJ1-3	TRBD1	-	CASSLGQGGNTIYF	TGTGCCAGCAGCTTGGGACAGGGTGGAAACACCATATATTTT
TRBV4-3	TRBJ2-1	TRBD2	-	CASSQGPAGGQVGEQFF	TGCGCCAGCAGCCAAGGGCCAGCGGGGGGGCAAGTGGGTGAGCAGTTCTTC
TRBV15	TRBJ2-7	-	once	CATSGPGTDSYEQYF	TGTGCCACCAGCGGACCCGGGACTGACTCCTACGAGCAGTACTTC
TRBV7-8	TRBJ1-5	-	-	CASSPRWSNQPQHF	TGTGCCAGCAGTCCGCGATGGAGCAATCAGCCCCAGCATTTT